This entry describes one TCR beta chain. A second PCR, run for roughly 7 to 11 cycles, used a sample-barcoded 5' primer plus a J-beta primer mix. TCRdb independently ran MiXCR on the 5' RACE reads; one entry per CDR3 protein. The sample records 1.8 million or so distinct CDR3 sequences, around 42% being singletons. Per germline, CDR1 LNHNV and CDR2 YYDKDF (reference sequence). This CDR3 has 15 residues. Between the trimmed V and J ends, which lost 4 bases and 2 bases, there was a span of 14 bases. This sample was taken from a study of blood T cells in healthy people across ages. The sequencing sample was made of blood. This sequence joins TRBV15 and TRBJ2-5; D possibly corresponds to TRBD1 (7 bases). The sequence came from a human donor in good health. CDR3 DNA: TGTGCCACCAGCAAGGGTCCAGGGGGGCAAGAGACCCAGTACTTC. As protein: CATSKGPGGQETQYF.